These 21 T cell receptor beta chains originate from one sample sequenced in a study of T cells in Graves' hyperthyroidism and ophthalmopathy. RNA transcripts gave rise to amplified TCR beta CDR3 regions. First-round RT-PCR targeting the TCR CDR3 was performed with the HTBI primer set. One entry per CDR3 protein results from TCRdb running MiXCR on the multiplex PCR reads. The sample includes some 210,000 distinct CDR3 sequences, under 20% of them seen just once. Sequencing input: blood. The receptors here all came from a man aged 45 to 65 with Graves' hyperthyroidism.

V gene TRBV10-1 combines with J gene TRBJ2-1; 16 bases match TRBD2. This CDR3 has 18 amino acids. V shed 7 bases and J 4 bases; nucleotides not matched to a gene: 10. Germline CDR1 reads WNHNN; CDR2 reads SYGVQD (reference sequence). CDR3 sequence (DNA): TGCGCCAGCAATCCGGGACTAGCGGGAGGGATTTATTACAATGAGCAGTTCTTC. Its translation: CASNPGLAGGIYYNEQFF.

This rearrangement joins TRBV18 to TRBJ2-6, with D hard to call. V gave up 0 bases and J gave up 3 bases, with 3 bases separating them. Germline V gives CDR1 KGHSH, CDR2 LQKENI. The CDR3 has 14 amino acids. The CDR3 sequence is CASSPPGGANVLTF. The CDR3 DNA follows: TGTGCCAGCTCACCACCGGGTGGGGCCAACGTCCTGACTTTC.

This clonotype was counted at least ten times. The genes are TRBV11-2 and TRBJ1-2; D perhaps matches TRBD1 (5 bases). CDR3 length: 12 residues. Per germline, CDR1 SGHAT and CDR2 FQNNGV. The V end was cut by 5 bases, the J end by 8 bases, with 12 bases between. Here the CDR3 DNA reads TGTGCCAGCAGCCCACCAGGGCGCGGCTACACCTTC. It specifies CASSPPGRGYTF.

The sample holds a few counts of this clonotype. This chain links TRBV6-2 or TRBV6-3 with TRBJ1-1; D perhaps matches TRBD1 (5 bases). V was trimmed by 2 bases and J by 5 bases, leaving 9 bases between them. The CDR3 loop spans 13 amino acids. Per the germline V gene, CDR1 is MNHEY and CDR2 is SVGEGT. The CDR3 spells CASSYGGWTEAFF. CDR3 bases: TGTGCCAGCAGTTACGGGGGATGGACTGAAGCTTTCTTT.

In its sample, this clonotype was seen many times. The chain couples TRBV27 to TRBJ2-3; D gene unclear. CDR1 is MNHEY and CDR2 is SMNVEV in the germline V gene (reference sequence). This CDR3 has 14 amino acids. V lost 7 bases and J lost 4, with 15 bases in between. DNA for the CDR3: TGTGCCAGCATAGCCCTCGGATCACCAGATACGCAGTATTTT. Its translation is CASIALGSPDTQYF.

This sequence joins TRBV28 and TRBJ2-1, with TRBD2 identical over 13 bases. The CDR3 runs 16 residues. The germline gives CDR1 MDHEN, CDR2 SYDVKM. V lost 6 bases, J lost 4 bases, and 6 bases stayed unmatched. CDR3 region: CASRATSGGEYNEQFF. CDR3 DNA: TGTGCCAGCAGGGCAACTAGCGGGGGGGAATACAATGAGCAGTTCTTC.

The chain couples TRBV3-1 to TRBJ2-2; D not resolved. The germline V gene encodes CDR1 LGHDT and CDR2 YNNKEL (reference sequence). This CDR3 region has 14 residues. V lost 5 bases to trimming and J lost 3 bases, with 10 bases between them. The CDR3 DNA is TGTGCCAGCAGCTTCCCTACTGACACCGGGGAGCTGTTTTTT. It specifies CASSFPTDTGELFF.

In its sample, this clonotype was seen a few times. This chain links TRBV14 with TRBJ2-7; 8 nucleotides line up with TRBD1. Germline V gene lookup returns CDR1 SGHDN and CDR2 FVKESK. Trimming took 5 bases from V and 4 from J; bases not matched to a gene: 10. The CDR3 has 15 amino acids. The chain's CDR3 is CASSEGQGSRYEQYF. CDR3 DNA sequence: TGTGCCAGCAGCGAAGGACAGGGTTCCCGTTACGAGCAGTACTTC.

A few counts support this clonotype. The CDR3 spells CASSQPTSGRTYEQYF. The CDR3 nucleotides are TGCGCCAGCAGCCAACCGACTAGCGGGAGGACCTACGAGCAGTACTTC. The chain joins TRBV4-1 to TRBJ2-7, with 13 bases aligning to TRBD2. The CDR3 extends over 16 amino acids. Germline V gene sequence: CDR1 MGHRA, CDR2 YSYEKL. The V segment lost 2 bases and the J segment 2 bases; nucleotides outside the gene matches: 3.

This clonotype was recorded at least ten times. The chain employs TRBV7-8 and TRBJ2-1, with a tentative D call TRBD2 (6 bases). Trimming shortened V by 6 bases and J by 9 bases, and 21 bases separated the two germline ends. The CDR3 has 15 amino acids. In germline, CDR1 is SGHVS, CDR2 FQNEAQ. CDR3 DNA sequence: TGTGCCAGCAGGGAGGTAGCGGTGGGTGGGAGTGAGCAGTTCTTC. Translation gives CASREVAVGGSEQFF.

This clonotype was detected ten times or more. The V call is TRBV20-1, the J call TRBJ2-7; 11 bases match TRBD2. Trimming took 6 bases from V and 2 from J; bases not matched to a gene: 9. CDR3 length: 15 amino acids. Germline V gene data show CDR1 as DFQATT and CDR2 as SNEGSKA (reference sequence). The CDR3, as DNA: TGCAGTGCACGGATCGTTAGCGGGAGGGCCTACGAGCAGTACTTC. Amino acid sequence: CSARIVSGRAYEQYF.

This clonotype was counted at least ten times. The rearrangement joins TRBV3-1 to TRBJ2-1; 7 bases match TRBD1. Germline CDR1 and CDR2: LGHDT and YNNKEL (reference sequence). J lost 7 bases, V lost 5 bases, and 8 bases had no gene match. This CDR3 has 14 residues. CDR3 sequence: CASSGKGARNEQFF. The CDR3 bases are TGTGCCAGCAGCGGTAAGGGGGCGCGGAATGAGCAGTTCTTC.

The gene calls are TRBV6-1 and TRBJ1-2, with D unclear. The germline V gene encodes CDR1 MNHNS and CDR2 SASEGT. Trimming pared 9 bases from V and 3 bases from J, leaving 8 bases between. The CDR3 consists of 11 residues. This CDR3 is CASTIYYGYTF. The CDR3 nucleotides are TGTGCCAGTACCATATACTATGGCTACACCTTC.

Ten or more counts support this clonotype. The CDR3 coding sequence is TGTGCCAGCAGTTCACAGGGCCCCGAGACCCAGTACTTC. Protein product: CASSSQGPETQYF. V and J are TRBV27 and TRBJ2-5; a possible D gene is TRBD1 (6 bases). The CDR3 extends over 13 amino acids. CDR1 and CDR2 (germline): MNHEY, SMNVEV (reference sequence). The germline V and J ends were trimmed by 4 bases and 5 bases, with 11 bases remaining between them.

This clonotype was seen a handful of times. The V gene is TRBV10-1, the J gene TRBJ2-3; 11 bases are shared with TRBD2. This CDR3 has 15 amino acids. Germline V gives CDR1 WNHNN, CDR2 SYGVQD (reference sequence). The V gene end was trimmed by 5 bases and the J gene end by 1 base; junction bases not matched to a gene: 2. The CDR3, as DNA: TGCGCCAGCAGTTCGACTAGCGGGGGCACAGATACGCAGTATTTT. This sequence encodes CASSSTSGGTDTQYF.

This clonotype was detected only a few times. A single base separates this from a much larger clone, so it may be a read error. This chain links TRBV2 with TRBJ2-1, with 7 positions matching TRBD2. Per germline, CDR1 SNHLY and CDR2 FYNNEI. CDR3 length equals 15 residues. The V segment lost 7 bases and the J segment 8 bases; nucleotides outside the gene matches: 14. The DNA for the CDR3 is TGTGCCAGCACCCTCCGAGCTAGCGGAAACGATGAGCAGTTCTTC. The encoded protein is CASTLRASGNDEQFF.

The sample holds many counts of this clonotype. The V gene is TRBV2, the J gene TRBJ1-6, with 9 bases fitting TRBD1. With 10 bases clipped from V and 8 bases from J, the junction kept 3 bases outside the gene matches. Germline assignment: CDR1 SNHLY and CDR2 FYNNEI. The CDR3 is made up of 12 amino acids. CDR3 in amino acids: CATRDRDSPLHF. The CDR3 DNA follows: TGTGCCACCCGGGACAGGGATTCACCCCTCCACTTT.

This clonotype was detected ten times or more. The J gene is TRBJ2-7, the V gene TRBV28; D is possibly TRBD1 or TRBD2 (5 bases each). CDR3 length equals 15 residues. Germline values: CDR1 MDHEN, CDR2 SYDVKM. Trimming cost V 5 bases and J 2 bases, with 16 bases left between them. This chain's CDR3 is CASSLLGDRTYEQYF. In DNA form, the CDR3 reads TGTGCCAGCAGTCTACTCGGGGACCGTACCTACGAGCAGTACTTC.

CDR3 sequence reads: CASSTTGTGDTQYF. The CDR3 nucleotides are TGTGCCAGCAGTACGACTGGGACGGGAGATACGCAGTATTTT. V and J are TRBV6-1 and TRBJ2-3; the D call may be TRBD1 or TRBD2 (5 bases each). In germline, CDR1 is MNHNS, CDR2 SASEGT. The CDR3 spans 14 residues. The ends were cut back, 5 bases at V and 5 bases at J, with 14 bases in the middle.

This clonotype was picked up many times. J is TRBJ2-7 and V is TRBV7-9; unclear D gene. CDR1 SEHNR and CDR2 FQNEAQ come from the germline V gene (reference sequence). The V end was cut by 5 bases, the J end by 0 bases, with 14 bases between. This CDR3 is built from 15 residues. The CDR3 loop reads CASSPKDGISYEQYF. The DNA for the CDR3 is TGTGCCAGCAGCCCGAAGGACGGAATCTCCTACGAGCAGTACTTC.

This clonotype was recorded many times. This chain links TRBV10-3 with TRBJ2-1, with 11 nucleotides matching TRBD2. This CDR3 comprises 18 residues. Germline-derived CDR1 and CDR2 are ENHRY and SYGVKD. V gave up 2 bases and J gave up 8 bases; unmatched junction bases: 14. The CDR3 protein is CAISELGLAGNSRYEQFF. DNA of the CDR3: TGTGCCATCAGTGAGCTCGGACTAGCGGGCAATAGTAGGTATGAGCAGTTCTTC.